These 10 T cell receptor beta chains share one sample of origin, sequenced in a study of a mutant IDH1 vaccine in newly diagnosed glioma. Time point given: baseline, week 1 (first vaccination visit). Treatment noted: pre-vaccination baseline after standard-of-care therapy. The table came from immunoSEQ multiplex PCR; TCRdb's copy has only in-frame clones and leaves some out. The table includes some 68,000 clones, about four fifths detected once. This material consisted of PBMCs, taken from a glioma patient treated with radiotherapy, temozolomide or both. Receptors originate from a man aged 50 or older with glioma.

CDR3 sequence (DNA): TGTGCCAGCCGGGCGGCGGTAGATCGTCAGCCCCAGCATTTT. Amino acids: CASRAAVDRQPQHF. The chain uses TRBV19 and TRBJ1-5; the D is unclear. Germline V lookup: CDR1 LNHDA, CDR2 SQIVND (reference sequence). V lost 9 bases to trimming and J lost 6 bases, with 18 bases between them. The CDR3 has 14 residues.

V usage is TRBV7-9 and J usage is TRBJ2-5, with 10 nucleotides matching TRBD1. The CDR3 has 19 residues. V trimming: 5 bases; J trimming: 4 bases; junction bases outside the gene matches: 19. From germline, CDR1 is SEHNR and CDR2 FQNEAQ (reference sequence). This chain's CDR3 is CASSPPRRAGTGERETQYF. CDR3 nucleotide sequence: TGTGCCAGCAGCCCCCCAAGACGAGCCGGGACAGGGGAACGAGAGACCCAGTACTTC.

This clone was counted once. The chain couples TRBV30 to TRBJ1-1, with TRBD1 as a possible D gene (5 bases). Germline CDR1 is GTSNPN and CDR2 is SVGIG (reference sequence). The CDR3 extends over 15 amino acids. V was clipped by 0 bases and J by 1 base, with 12 bases between them. CDR3 protein: CAWSVVRGTNTEAFF. CDR3 nucleotide sequence: TGTGCCTGGAGTGTAGTTAGGGGAACGAACACTGAAGCTTTCTTT. Full variable domain (rest looked up from reference TRBV30 and TRBJ1-1): SQTIHQWPATLVQPVGSPLSLECTVEGTSNPNLYWYRQAAGRGLQLLFYSVGIGQISSEVPQNLSASRPQDRQFILSSKKLLLSDSGFYLCAWSVVRGTNTEAFFGQGTRLTVV.

The chain recombines TRBV5-1 with TRBJ1-1; perhaps TRBD1 as D (6 bases). The CDR3 sequence is 14 residues long. The germline CDR1 and CDR2 sequences are SGHRS and YFSETQ. The V end was cut by 0 bases, the J end by 7 bases, with 13 bases between. The CDR3 is CASSLGQGIDEAFF. Here the CDR3 DNA reads TGCGCCAGCAGCTTGGGCCAGGGGATAGATGAAGCTTTCTTT.

With regard to this clone: The sample carries other DNA sequences with the same CDR3. The genes are TRBV27 and TRBJ1-5; D remains unclear. CDR1 MNHEY and CDR2 SMNVEV come from the germline V gene (reference sequence). This CDR3 has 13 amino acids. With 2 bases removed from V and 3 bases from J, the gap between germline ends came to 5 bases. The CDR3 protein is CASSLGFNQPQHF. DNA for the CDR3: TGTGCCAGCAGTTTAGGTTTCAATCAGCCCCAGCATTTT.

The gene calls are TRBV4-1 and TRBJ1-1; D is perhaps TRBD1 (6 bases). The CDR3 extends over 16 amino acids. Looked up from germline, CDR1 is MGHRA and CDR2 is YSYEKL. V lost 1 base and J lost 6, with 18 bases in between. CDR3 in amino acids: CASSQVGTGTQAEAFF. The CDR3 DNA is TGCGCCAGCAGCCAAGTCGGAACCGGGACACAAGCTGAAGCTTTCTTT.

The chain couples TRBV4-3 to TRBJ1-4; TRBD1 is a possible D gene (5 bases). The CDR3 covers 16 residues. The ends were cut back, 0 bases at V and 7 bases at J, with 15 bases in the middle. Germline CDR1 LGHNA, CDR2 YSLEER. CDR3 nucleotides: TGCGCCAGCAGCCAAGATCGAACTCTCGGGGGTGAAAAACTGTTTTTT. Translating it yields CASSQDRTLGGEKLFF.

The V gene is TRBV7-2, the J gene TRBJ2-7; 7 bases match TRBD1. Germline assignment: CDR1 SGHTA and CDR2 FQGNSA. CDR3 size: 13 residues. Trimming took 5 bases from V and 7 from J; bases not matched to a gene: 8. The chain's CDR3 is CASSLRQGQEQYF. The CDR3 coding sequence is TGTGCCAGCAGCCTTAGACAGGGTCAAGAGCAGTACTTC.

The V call is TRBV10-3, the J call TRBJ1-5; D remains unclear. Germline loops: CDR1 ENHRY, CDR2 SYGVKD. Trimming pared 3 bases from V and 4 bases from J, leaving 7 bases between. This CDR3 has 13 amino acids. The CDR3 loop is CAISEGLNQPQHF. As DNA, the CDR3 is TGTGCCATCAGTGAAGGACTTAATCAGCCCCAGCATTTT.

The chain carries TRBV7-8 and TRBJ1-5; D might be TRBD1 (5 bases). The V end lost 5 bases, the J end lost 6 bases, and 17 bases lay between the germline ends. The CDR3 contains 15 residues. CDR1 is SGHVS, CDR2 FQNEAQ, per germline. As DNA, the CDR3 is TGTGCCAGCAGCCAGAGTGCAGGGCAGAGTCAGCCCCAGCATTTT. It specifies CASSQSAGQSQPQHF.